Presented here are 27 T cell receptor beta chains from one specimen sequenced in a study of early T cells in non-severe SARS-CoV-2 infection. TCRdb reprocessed the 5' RACE reads via MiXCR and lists one record per CDR3 protein. The sample yields about 94,000 distinct CDR3 sequences, around 14% seen once. Sequencing was performed on whole blood. Source of these receptors: an adult who was a healthcare worker with PCR-confirmed SARS-CoV-2 infection or an uninfected control (not recorded which).

The J gene is TRBJ1-1, the V gene TRBV24-1; 8 nucleotides match TRBD1. V shed 7 bases, J shed 2 bases, and the junction held 5 bases outside the gene matches. The length of the CDR3 is 14 residues. CDR1 is KGHDR and CDR2 is SFDVKD in the germline V gene. The CDR3 sequence: CATRDRGGNTEAFF. CDR3 bases: TGTGCCACCAGAGACAGGGGAGGAAACACTGAAGCTTTCTTT.

This clonotype was detected many times. The chain links TRBV4-1 to TRBJ2-1; D may match TRBD1 or TRBD2 (6 bases each). Germline lookup yields CDR1 MGHRA and CDR2 YSYEKL. The CDR3 spans 15 residues. V lost 1 base and J 6 bases, leaving 13 bases between the germline ends. The CDR3 reads CASSQAGAGGNEQFF. The DNA for the CDR3 is TGCGCCAGCAGCCAAGCGGGGGCAGGAGGCAATGAGCAGTTCTTC.

This clonotype was detected ten times or more. The chain joins TRBV29-1 to TRBJ2-3; 8 bases are shared with TRBD1. The V segment lost 7 bases and the J segment 4 bases; nucleotides outside the gene matches: 4. The CDR3 consists of 12 residues. Germline values: CDR1 SQVTM, CDR2 ANQGSEA. The CDR3 nucleotides are TGCAGCGCCAAGACAGGGGCAGATACGCAGTATTTT. It codes for CSAKTGADTQYF.

J is TRBJ2-3 and V is TRBV5-1; TRBD2 matches at 8 bases. CDR1 and CDR2 from the germline V gene are SGHRS and YFSETQ. With 4 bases clipped from V and 4 bases from J, the junction kept 8 bases outside the gene matches. The CDR3 has 15 residues. The CDR3 DNA is TGCGCCAGCAGCGCCCGAGCGGGGGCGGCAGATACGCAGTATTTT. Its protein is CASSARAGAADTQYF.

This clonotype came up many times. The chain carries TRBV6-2 or TRBV6-3 and TRBJ1-3, with D hard to call. The CDR3 sequence is 14 residues long. V was pared by 0 bases and J by 2 bases, with 5 bases between. Germline values: CDR1 MNHEY, CDR2 SVGEGT. The CDR3 loop is CASSYSQTGNTIYF. The CDR3, as DNA: TGTGCCAGCAGTTACTCCCAGACTGGAAACACCATATATTTT.

The V call is TRBV20-1, the J call TRBJ2-3; no clear D gene. V lost 6 bases and J lost 0, with 13 bases in between. Germline V gene data show CDR1 as DFQATT and CDR2 as SNEGSKA (reference sequence). The CDR3 loop spans 14 amino acids. The CDR3 spells CSAAAPASTDTQYF. The CDR3 bases are TGCAGTGCCGCTGCCCCAGCCAGCACAGATACGCAGTATTTT.

This clonotype was seen more than once but under ten times. The chain employs TRBV3-1 and TRBJ2-7; D remains unclear. The length of the CDR3 is 15 residues. Germline lookup yields CDR1 LGHDT and CDR2 YNNKEL (reference sequence). The V end lost 0 bases, the J end lost 12 bases, and 21 bases lay between the germline ends. CDR3 nucleotide sequence: TGTGCCAGCAGCCAAGAGGGGTCCATACAAATCGGCATGTACTTC. It is translated as CASSQEGSIQIGMYF.

This clonotype has at least ten counts. The chain links TRBV10-3 to TRBJ2-1; 8 bases map to TRBD2. The CDR3 covers 15 residues. Germline values: CDR1 ENHRY, CDR2 SYGVKD. Trimming at V came to 2 bases and at J to 6 bases, leaving 6 bases not matched to a gene. As DNA, the CDR3 is TGTGCCATCAGTGAGCTGGGGACTAGTCTCAATGAGCAGTTCTTC. Residues: CAISELGTSLNEQFF.

This clonotype was recorded a few times. V is TRBV5-6 and J is TRBJ2-1; a possible D gene is TRBD2 (5 bases). This CDR3 spans 15 amino acids. CDR1 is SGHDT, CDR2 YYEEEE, per germline. V was clipped by 0 bases and J by 2 bases, with 9 bases between them. CDR3: CASSLDSAPYNEQFF. For the CDR3, the DNA is TGTGCCAGCAGCTTGGATAGCGCTCCCTACAATGAGCAGTTCTTC.

This clonotype was counted ten times or more. The chain uses TRBV28 and TRBJ2-1; maybe TRBD2 (5 bases). This CDR3 is 12 amino acids long. The germline V gene encodes CDR1 MDHEN and CDR2 SYDVKM. Trimming left V 6 bases short and J 9 bases short, with 12 bases between. CDR3 region: CASRALGSEQFF. As DNA, the CDR3 is TGTGCCAGCAGGGCGCTAGGGAGTGAGCAGTTCTTC.

This clonotype has more than one count but fewer than ten. The V and J genes are TRBV10-3 and TRBJ1-6; D remains ambiguous. The CDR3 extends over 14 amino acids. The germline gives CDR1 ENHRY, CDR2 SYGVKD. V was shortened by 8 bases and J by 6 bases, with 14 bases between the two germline ends. In DNA form, the CDR3 reads TGTGCCATCGGATCTACCCCTATTAATTCACCCCTCCACTTT. Protein: CAIGSTPINSPLHF.

This clonotype was counted between two and nine times. The rearrangement joins TRBV24-1 to TRBJ2-3; 7 bases align to TRBD1. CDR1 and CDR2 (germline): KGHDR, SFDVKD. CDR3 size: 15 residues. The J segment lost 6 bases and the V segment lost 7 bases, leaving 12 bases of the junction unmatched. The CDR3 protein is CATRTGTDPGDTQYF. In DNA, the CDR3 is TGTGCCACCAGAACCGGGACAGACCCGGGGGATACGCAGTATTTT.

The sample holds a few counts of this clonotype. The V and J genes are TRBV5-1 and TRBJ1-2; 7 nucleotides match TRBD1. This CDR3 has 13 residues. In germline, CDR1 is SGHRS, CDR2 YFSETQ. V was pared by 4 bases and J by 8 bases, with 8 bases of the junction left unmatched. The CDR3 DNA is TGCGCCAGCAGCCTCCAAGGGGACAGCGGCTACACCTTC. As protein: CASSLQGDSGYTF.

This clonotype has more than one count but fewer than ten. This chain connects TRBV7-2 to TRBJ2-2, with a tentative D call TRBD1 (6 bases). Between the trimmed V and J ends, which lost 5 bases and 4 bases, there was a span of 14 bases. CDR3 length: 15 amino acids. The germline V gene encodes CDR1 SGHTA and CDR2 FQGNSA. The CDR3 sequence is CASSQSAGATGELFF. CDR3 in DNA: TGTGCCAGCAGCCAGTCGGCAGGGGCCACCGGGGAGCTGTTTTTT.

The chain couples TRBV20-1 to TRBJ2-7; TRBD1 matches at 9 bases. With 0 bases clipped from V and 0 bases from J, the junction kept 12 bases outside the gene matches. The germline V gene has CDR1 DFQATT and CDR2 SNEGSKA (reference sequence). The CDR3 extends over 18 amino acids. CDR3: CSARDLPWGTGTSYEQYF. CDR3 nucleotide sequence: TGCAGTGCTAGAGACCTCCCCTGGGGGACAGGGACCTCCTACGAGCAGTACTTC.

This clonotype occurred many times. The chain links TRBV20-1 to TRBJ2-1; D ambiguous. In germline, CDR1 is DFQATT, CDR2 SNEGSKA (reference sequence). This CDR3 is built from 18 residues. V was shortened by 1 base and J by 0 bases, with 19 bases between the two germline ends. The CDR3 bases are TGCAGTGCTAGAGGGGGTGGGCAGACCTACAGCTCCTACAATGAGCAGTTCTTC. This codes for CSARGGGQTYSSYNEQFF.

The rearrangement joins TRBV10-3 to TRBJ2-7; D ambiguous. Trimming left V 4 bases short and J 5 bases short, with 6 bases between. The CDR3 runs 11 residues. The germline gives CDR1 ENHRY, CDR2 SYGVKD. The CDR3 is CAISVSDEQYF. The CDR3 DNA sequence: TGTGCCATCAGTGTGAGTGACGAGCAGTACTTC.

This clonotype was counted only a few times. The V gene is TRBV19, the J gene TRBJ1-1; D is uncertain. With 7 bases removed from V and 0 bases from J, the gap between germline ends came to 15 bases. Germline V gene sequence: CDR1 LNHDA, CDR2 SQIVND (reference sequence). The length of the CDR3 is 15 residues. CDR3 nucleotide sequence: TGTGCCAGTACCCCGACATGGGGAATGAACACTGAAGCTTTCTTT. It codes for CASTPTWGMNTEAFF.

This clonotype came up a few times. The rearrangement uses TRBV29-1 and TRBJ2-3; D is uncertain. Between the trimmed V and J ends, which lost 6 bases and 1 base, there was a span of 11 bases. Germline V gene data show CDR1 as SQVTM and CDR2 as ANQGSEA. CDR3 length: 13 amino acids. The chain's CDR3 is CSVYSDGTDTQYF. Written as DNA, the CDR3 is TGCAGCGTGTACAGTGACGGCACAGATACGCAGTATTTT.

The chain combines TRBV7-2 with TRBJ1-4, with D hard to call. Trimming removed 0 bases from V and 0 bases from J, with 5 bases in between. Germline-derived CDR1 and CDR2 are SGHTA and FQGNSA. This CDR3 is 15 amino acids long. The CDR3 here is CASSLAPTTNEKLFF. The CDR3 coding sequence is TGTGCCAGCAGCTTAGCCCCGACAACTAATGAAAAACTGTTTTTT.

The chain couples TRBV5-1 to TRBJ2-1; D remains unclear. The length of the CDR3 is 17 residues. V was trimmed by 2 bases and J by 2 bases, leaving 17 bases between them. Germline assignment: CDR1 SGHRS and CDR2 YFSETQ. Here the CDR3 DNA reads TGCGCCAGCAGCTTTAACACTCTAAATACAACCTACAATGAGCAGTTCTTC. Protein product: CASSFNTLNTTYNEQFF.

This clonotype has a handful of counts. The V gene is TRBV28, the J gene TRBJ2-5, with no clear D. Germline V gives CDR1 MDHEN, CDR2 SYDVKM. The ends were cut back, 6 bases at V and 5 bases at J, with 7 bases in the middle. The CDR3 totals 11 residues. The DNA of the CDR3 is TGTGCCAGCAGCTTACTGGAGACCCAGTACTTC. It encodes CASSLLETQYF.

This clonotype was counted between two and nine times. The chain combines TRBV15 with TRBJ2-5, with TRBD1 matching 7 bases. CDR1 is LNHNV and CDR2 is YYDKDF in the germline V gene (reference sequence). CDR3 size: 13 residues. J lost 4 bases, V lost 1 base, and 0 bases had no gene match. The CDR3 region is CATSRGTGETQYF. The CDR3 DNA follows: TGTGCCACCAGCAGAGGGACAGGAGAGACCCAGTACTTC.

This clonotype was found many times. The V and J genes are TRBV3-1 and TRBJ2-1; the match to TRBD1 covers 8 bases. This CDR3 is built from 14 residues. Germline CDR1 and CDR2: LGHDT and YNNKEL (reference sequence). Unmatched junction bases numbered 3, after V lost 4 bases and J lost 4 bases. CDR3 bases: TGTGCCAGCAGCCCGGGACAGGAGTACAATGAGCAGTTCTTC. Translating it yields CASSPGQEYNEQFF.

This clonotype was found a few times. This rearrangement joins TRBV23-1 to TRBJ2-2; perhaps TRBD2 as D (6 bases). TRBV23-1 is filed as an ORF, its function uncertain. The CDR3 runs to 19 residues. Trimming removed 2 bases from V and 6 bases from J, with 25 bases in between. The CDR3 protein is CASSQTAGDLGRHSGELFF. The CDR3 nucleotides are TGCGCCAGCAGTCAAACGGCAGGAGACTTGGGGAGGCATTCCGGGGAGCTGTTTTTT.

This clonotype was detected ten times or more. This sequence joins TRBV20-1 and TRBJ2-3, with unresolved D. With 0 bases removed from V and 6 bases from J, the gap between germline ends came to 13 bases. CDR3 length equals 14 residues. Germline V gene lookup returns CDR1 DFQATT and CDR2 SNEGSKA (reference sequence). As DNA, the CDR3 is TGCAGTGCTAGAGATGCCAGGATCCTCGATACGCAGTATTTT. It specifies CSARDARILDTQYF.

This clonotype was seen a few times. The genes are TRBV19 and TRBJ2-1; 16 positions agree with TRBD2. CDR3 length: 21 residues. Germline V gene data show CDR1 as LNHDA and CDR2 as SQIVND (reference sequence). The V segment lost 4 bases and the J segment 5 bases; nucleotides outside the gene matches: 17. The chain's CDR3 is CASSNTGAAGTSGGVNNEQFF. The DNA for the CDR3 is TGTGCCAGTAGTAACACCGGTGCTGCCGGGACTAGCGGGGGGGTCAACAATGAGCAGTTCTTC.